Sequencing of this TCR beta chain was carried out in a study of post-analysis software for immune sequencing data. Study outcomes and limitations: With TRBV5-6, TRBV5-1 and TRBV20-1 included, about five TRBV segments were more frequent in patients than in controls.

A remark on this clonotype: Its matching antigen is unknown.

Libraries were made from TCR beta cDNA, and they carried unique molecular identifiers. TCRdb independently ran MiXCR on the PCR reads; one entry per CDR3 protein. The table records hundreds of thousands of distinct CDR3 sequences, approximately 59% of them present only once. Germline trimming cut 2 bases from V and 7 bases from J; bases unmatched to any gene: 8. In germline, CDR1 is LNHDA, CDR2 SQIVND (reference sequence). This CDR3 is 16 amino acids long. The sequenced sample consisted of blood. The clonotype originates from a girl aged 2 to 10 with multiple sclerosis. The rearrangement joins TRBV19 to TRBJ2-1; 10 bases align to TRBD2. CDR3 DNA: TGTGCCAGTAGTATATATTCTAGCGGGAGAGTTAATGAGCAGTTCTTC. Protein: CASSIYSSGRVNEQFF.